Below, 19 T cell receptor beta chains from the same sample are listed, as sequenced in a study of blood T cells in healthy people across ages (dated by TCRdb to 2015 to 2017). Library construction relied on 5' RACE. The sequencing machine was an Illumina HiSeq 2500. The second PCR ran for about 6 to 12 cycles and used a J-beta primer mix along with a sample-barcoded 5' primer. In-frame beta chains were kept once TCRdb had trimmed the public reads at Q25 with fastp and called clones with MiXCR. One record per CDR3 amino acid sequence lists the most common genes and DNA. The sample table shows about 720,000 distinct CDR3 sequences, and 20% to 25% are seen once. Around a fifth of the sample goes to the ten largest clones. Specimen: blood. All receptors derive from a man aged 70-80 years in good health.

J is TRBJ2-2 and V is TRBV12-3 or TRBV12-4; D unclear. The V end lost 6 bases, the J end lost 1 base, and 6 bases lay between the germline ends. The CDR3 covers 13 residues. Here the CDR3 DNA reads TGTGCCAGCAGGCTCCAGAACACCGGGGAGCTGTTTTTT. Amino acids: CASRLQNTGELFF.

This clonotype was detected a few times. V is TRBV6-2 or TRBV6-3 and J is TRBJ2-7; maybe TRBD1 (6 bases). Germline V gene lookup returns CDR1 MNHEY and CDR2 SVGEGT. V was cut by 4 bases and J by 2 bases, with 21 bases left in between. The CDR3 covers 17 residues. The CDR3 protein is CASSLGLGYGQTYEQYF. In DNA, the CDR3 is TGTGCCAGCAGTTTGGGGTTGGGTTATGGACAGACCTACGAGCAGTACTTC.

There are a few counts of this clonotype. V gene TRBV2 combines with J gene TRBJ2-5; 10 nucleotides agree with TRBD2. Germline values: CDR1 SNHLY, CDR2 FYNNEI. V shed 6 bases and J 2 bases; nucleotides not matched to a gene: 12. CDR3 length: 17 amino acids. CDR3 sequence: CASSYQMTSGPQETQYF. The CDR3 nucleotides are TGTGCCAGCAGCTATCAAATGACTAGCGGGCCTCAAGAGACCCAGTACTTC.

V gene TRBV6-5 combines with J gene TRBJ1-1; TRBD1 matches at 12 bases. Germline V lookup: CDR1 MNHEY, CDR2 SVGAGI. The CDR3 contains 15 residues. Losses at the gene ends were 6 bases for V and 1 base for J; bases not matched to a gene: 3. CDR3 protein: CASSRDRGQNTEAFF. CDR3 DNA sequence: TGTGCCAGCAGCCGGGACAGGGGGCAGAACACTGAAGCTTTCTTT.

This sequence joins TRBV20-1 and TRBJ2-1; unclear D gene. Deletions cut 0 bases from V and 2 bases from J, with 5 bases between. Germline assignment: CDR1 DFQATT and CDR2 SNEGSKA (reference sequence). This CDR3 has 13 residues. The CDR3 coding sequence is TGCAGTGCTAGAGATCCCCCCTACAATGAGCAGTTCTTC. It encodes CSARDPPYNEQFF.

This sequence joins TRBV9 and TRBJ2-2; 11 bases match TRBD1. The germline V gene encodes CDR1 SGDLS and CDR2 YYNGEE. The CDR3 runs to 19 residues. V shed 0 bases and J 1 base; nucleotides not matched to a gene: 8. The CDR3 nucleotides read TGTGCCAGCAGCGTAGGATCAGGGGACAGGGGGAGGAACACCGGGGAGCTGTTTTTT. The encoded protein is CASSVGSGDRGRNTGELFF.

The V call is TRBV20-1, the J call TRBJ1-4, with D tentatively TRBD1 (6 bases). The V end was cut by 0 bases, the J end by 8 bases, with 16 bases between. There are 15 residues in the CDR3. Per germline, CDR1 DFQATT and CDR2 SNEGSKA (reference sequence). This CDR3 reads CSARDLTGRGEKLFF. The CDR3, as DNA: TGCAGTGCTAGAGATTTAACAGGGAGGGGGGAAAAACTGTTTTTT.

CDR3 amino acids: CATSGGNEQYV. The DNA of the CDR3 is TGTGCCACCAGCGGGGGTAACGAGCAGTACGTC. The V and J genes are TRBV15 and TRBJ2-7, with D perhaps being TRBD1 or TRBD2 (5 bases each). Trimming took 5 bases from V and 5 from J, leaving 7 bases between them. The CDR3 runs to 11 residues. Germline CDR1 and CDR2: LNHNV and YYDKDF (reference sequence).

This clonotype was picked up a small number of times. This chain uses TRBV10-3 with TRBJ1-5; D is uncertain. The germline CDR1 and CDR2 sequences are ENHRY and SYGVKD. The length of the CDR3 is 14 residues. V lost 1 base and J lost 3, with 7 bases in between. The CDR3 DNA is TGTGCCATCAGTGAGTTAGGCAACAATCAGCCCCAGCATTTT. Translation: CAISELGNNQPQHF.

This clonotype has ten or more counts. The chain employs TRBV28 and TRBJ2-7; D unclear. The CDR3 totals 14 residues. Germline assignment: CDR1 MDHEN and CDR2 SYDVKM. V was clipped by 4 bases and J by 2 bases, with 12 bases between them. CDR3 nucleotide sequence: TGTGCCAGCAGTTCAGTTCGCTGGACCTACGAGCAGTACTTC. This gives the protein CASSSVRWTYEQYF.

This chain joins TRBV7-9 and TRBJ1-4; D unclear. Germline V CDR1 and CDR2: SEHNR, FQNEAQ (reference sequence). With 5 bases removed from V and 2 bases from J, the gap between germline ends came to 6 bases. The CDR3 extends over 13 amino acids. As DNA, the CDR3 is TGTGCCAGCAGCAATCCCACTAATGAAAAACTGTTTTTT. Encoded protein: CASSNPTNEKLFF.

This clonotype was seen a handful of times. The rearrangement uses TRBV28 and TRBJ2-2; no clear D gene. Trimming shortened V by 1 base and J by 1 base, and 7 bases separated the two germline ends. Germline CDR1 and CDR2: MDHEN and SYDVKM. This CDR3 spans 15 amino acids. The CDR3 DNA reads TGTGCCAGCAGTTTATTGGAGTGGAACACCGGGGAGCTGTTTTTT. Residues: CASSLLEWNTGELFF.

The chain links TRBV3-1 to TRBJ2-1; the match to TRBD2 covers 7 bases. The CDR3 extends over 16 amino acids. With V trimmed by 5 bases and J by 5 bases, 12 bases remained unmatched. The germline CDR1 and CDR2 sequences are LGHDT and YNNKEL (reference sequence). The CDR3 coding sequence is TGTGCCAGCAGCAGCTTAGCGGGCGGGTGGGACAATGAGCAGTTCTTC. This sequence encodes CASSSLAGGWDNEQFF.

This clonotype was counted between two and nine times. The chain links TRBV10-1 to TRBJ2-1, with D perhaps given as TRBD1 or TRBD2 (7 bases each). This CDR3 has 15 amino acids. Looked up from germline, CDR1 is WNHNN and CDR2 is SYGVQD (reference sequence). V was clipped by 4 bases and J by 4 bases, with 14 bases between them. CDR3 DNA: TGCGCCAGCAGTGGGGCTCAGGGGGGGTACAATGAGCAGTTCTTC. This translates into CASSGAQGGYNEQFF.

The V gene is TRBV20-1, the J gene TRBJ2-7; D is undetermined. The V and J ends lost 2 bases and 2 bases respectively, with 13 bases between them. Germline V gene sequence: CDR1 DFQATT, CDR2 SNEGSKA (reference sequence). CDR3 length: 14 amino acids. The CDR3 DNA sequence: TGCAGTGCTAGATCCGGTCAGTCAGCCTACGAGCAGTACGTC. Protein sequence: CSARSGQSAYEQYV.

The chain joins TRBV5-1 to TRBJ2-7, with D tentatively TRBD1 or TRBD2 (5 bases each). Trimming removed 0 bases at V and 6 bases at J, with 16 bases between. Germline CDR1 reads SGHRS; CDR2 reads YFSETQ. The CDR3 is 15 amino acids. The CDR3 is CASSLGFLGDSEQYV. In DNA form, the CDR3 reads TGCGCCAGCAGCTTGGGGTTCCTGGGGGATTCCGAGCAGTACGTC.

V is TRBV7-9 and J is TRBJ2-5; the D call may be TRBD1 or TRBD2 (6 bases each). Germline lookup yields CDR1 SEHNR and CDR2 FQNEAQ (reference sequence). The CDR3 covers 19 residues. V was clipped by 4 bases and J by 1 base, with 25 bases between them. This CDR3 reads CASSSAKGGVLDSQETQYF. The CDR3 DNA sequence: TGTGCCAGCAGCTCCGCGAAGGGCGGGGTTCTGGACAGCCAAGAGACCCAGTACTTC.

The V call is TRBV6-6, the J call TRBJ1-5; D not resolved. From germline, CDR1 is MNHNY and CDR2 SVGAGI (reference sequence). This CDR3 is 15 amino acids long. V was shortened by 2 bases and J by 0 bases, with 8 bases between the two germline ends. In DNA form, the CDR3 reads TGTGCCAGCAGTTACCATCCCGATAGCAATCAGCCCCAGCATTTT. This encodes CASSYHPDSNQPQHF.

In this sample, this clonotype turned up a few times. This rearrangement joins TRBV5-5 to TRBJ1-4; D possibly corresponds to TRBD1 (5 bases). CDR3 size: 15 residues. Germline V gives CDR1 SGHKS, CDR2 YYEKEE (reference sequence). Trimming removed 4 bases at V and 3 bases at J, with 13 bases between. Here the CDR3 reads CASSVGGGPNEKLFF. CDR3 sequence (DNA): TGTGCCAGCAGCGTCGGCGGGGGACCTAATGAAAAACTGTTTTTT.